The source of this T cell receptor (beta chain) is a study of blood T cell repertoires in COVID-19. Overall study context: Samples came from the United States, Italy and Spain, spanning acute and convalescent COVID-19. Sources were T cells, B-cell-depleted T cells, or PBMCs; the material itself was cDNA or gDNA.

As handled by the study authors: It was from reference gene primer amplification that nucleated cell counts were estimated. The table came from immunoSEQ multiplex PCR; TCRdb's copy has only in-frame clones and leaves some out. V and J calls and clone size are copied from that table; D and trimming were computed from the DNA. The data show hundreds of thousands of clones, around 87% seen once. Germline V CDR1 and CDR2: SNHLY, FYNNEI. Germline trimming cut 1 base from V and 5 bases from J; bases unmatched to any gene: 8. The CDR3 is 16 residues long. Sequenced input: peripheral blood. The chain recombines TRBV2 with TRBJ2-3; 8 bases match TRBD1. The clonotype was recovered from a woman aged 50 to 65 with active or convalescent COVID-19. CDR3 coding DNA: TGTGCCAGCAGTGAAGGGGCGAACAGGGGGGTAGATACGCAGTATTTT. Its protein is CASSEGANRGVDTQYF.